This T cell receptor (beta chain) was recorded in a study of blood T cell repertoires in COVID-19. Study as a whole: The United States, Italy and Spain were the sources of the acute and convalescent COVID-19 samples. The cDNA or gDNA used as material had been derived from T cells, B-cell-depleted T cells, or PBMCs.

V was cut by 0 bases and J by 1 base, with 7 bases left in between. CDR1 is SGHRS, CDR2 YFSETQ, per germline. The CDR3 length is 14 residues. This clone was found once. Other DNA sequences in the same sample also yield this CDR3. Per the original data handling: Researchers report that nucleated cell counts were estimated from reference gene primer amplification. Sequenced by immunoSEQ multiplex PCR; TCRdb stores in-frame clones only, minus some. V, J and clone size derive from that table, while D and trimming were established from the DNA sequence. The sample lists approximately 97,000 clones; about 80% were seen once.

The TCR was taken from a human donor in a cohort sampled during active COVID-19. The chain recombines TRBV5-1 with TRBJ1-2; D is undetermined. Material: peripheral blood. CDR3 DNA: TGCGCCAGCAGCTTGGATGGCAGTAACTATGGCTACACCTTC. This translates into CASSLDGSNYGYTF.